Listed below are T cell receptor beta chains from one sample, sequenced in a study of blood T cell repertoires in COVID-19. Here immunoSEQ multiplex PCR was the method, and the copy in TCRdb shows in-frame clones only, minus some. This table holds around 400,000 clones, around 87% found once. The sequenced sample consisted of peripheral blood. These receptors all come from a woman aged 25 to 39 with COVID-19, enrolled during active disease. Both conserved end residues are part of each CDR3. A D gene is named only where the DNA matches it firmly. Not every row has a clone size; where given, it reads once, few, many or a size class.

>.|TRBV14|TRBD1|TRBJ2-5
CASSQRQGASRETQYF
TGTGCCAGCAGCCAGAGGCAGGGGGCGAGTAGAGAGACCCAGTACTTC
>.|TRBV7-6|TRBD2|TRBJ2-1
CASSLAASGRRSEQFF
TGTGCCAGCAGCTTAGCAGCTAGCGGGAGGCGGAGTGAGCAGTTCTTC
>.|TRBV18|TRBD1|TRBJ2-7
CASSPGQDYEQYF
TGTGCCAGCTCACCTGGACAGGACTACGAGCAGTACTTC
>.|TRBV30|.|TRBJ2-7
CAWSELASSYEQYF
TGTGCCTGGAGTGAGCTAGCTAGCTCCTACGAGCAGTACTTC
>.|TRBV4-3|.|TRBJ2-5
CASSQGGGPQYF
TGCGCCAGCAGCCAGGGGGGGGGCCCACAGTACTTC
>.|TRBV11-2|TRBD1|TRBJ2-7
CASSLGAGGYEQYF
TGTGCCAGCAGCTTAGGGGCAGGGGGCTACGAGCAGTACTTC
>.|TRBV24-1|TRBD2|TRBJ2-1
CATSDFRLAGGMNEQFF
TGTGCCACCAGTGATTTTCGACTAGCGGGAGGGATGAATGAGCAGTTCTTC
>few|TRBV3-1/TRBV3-2|.|TRBJ2-2
CASRLSGTTGELFF
TGTGCCAGCAGACTTAGCGGAACCACCGGGGAGCTGTTTTTT
>.|TRBV5-1|TRBD1|TRBJ1-1
CASSRTGGSTEAFF
TGCGCCAGCAGCCGAACAGGGGGAAGCACTGAAGCTTTCTTT
>once|TRBV19|TRBD1|TRBJ2-2
CASSGDRGQTGELFF
TGTGCCAGTAGTGGGGACAGGGGGCAGACCGGGGAGCTGTTTTTT
>.|TRBV5-1|.|TRBJ2-1
CASSRSPTSKSYNEQFF
TGCGCCAGCAGCCGATCCCCTACCTCCAAATCCTACAATGAGCAGTTCTTC
>once|TRBV11-2|TRBD2|TRBJ2-5
CASSRAGGPLETQYF
TGTGCCAGCAGTAGAGCGGGAGGGCCGTTGGAGACCCAGTACTTC
>once|TRBV9|.|TRBJ1-4
CASSPSAVTNEKLFF
TGTGCCAGCAGCCCAAGTGCGGTCACTAATGAAAAACTGTTTTTT
>.|TRBV28|.|TRBJ1-2
CASSSRQARYTF
TGTGCCAGCAGTTCAAGACAGGCCCGCTACACCTTC
>.|TRBV30|TRBD2|TRBJ2-7
CAWSVQLAGPYEQYF
TGTGCCTGGAGTGTACAACTAGCGGGACCCTACGAGCAGTACTTC
>.|TRBV5-6|TRBD2|TRBJ2-7
CASSLAGTSSYEQYF
TGTGCCAGCAGCTTGGCCGGGACTAGCAGTTACGAGCAGTACTTC
>.|TRBV9|.|TRBJ2-1
CASSIRGGVTEQFF
TGTGCCAGCAGCATCAGAGGCGGGGTAACCGAGCAGTTCTTC
>.|TRBV28|TRBD2|TRBJ2-3
CASRGLAGSTDTQYF
TGTGCCAGCAGGGGACTAGCGGGGAGCACAGATACGCAGTATTTT